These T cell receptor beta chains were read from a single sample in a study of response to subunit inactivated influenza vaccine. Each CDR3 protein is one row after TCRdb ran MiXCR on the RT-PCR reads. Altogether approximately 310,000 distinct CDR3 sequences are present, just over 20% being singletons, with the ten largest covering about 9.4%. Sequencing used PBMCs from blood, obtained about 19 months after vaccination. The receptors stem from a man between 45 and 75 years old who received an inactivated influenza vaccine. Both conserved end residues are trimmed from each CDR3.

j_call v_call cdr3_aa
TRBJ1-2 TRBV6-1 ASRTGQDNYGYT
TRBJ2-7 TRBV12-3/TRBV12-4 ASTYRASSYEQY
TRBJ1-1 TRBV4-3 ASSQAPRGSGNTEAF
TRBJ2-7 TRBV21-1 ASSKAGAAQYEQY
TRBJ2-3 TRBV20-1 SAPRWLPVANTQY
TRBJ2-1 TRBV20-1 SAERGGIHEQF
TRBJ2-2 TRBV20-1 SARGRGGRNTGELF
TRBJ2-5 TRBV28 TSGRAVETQY
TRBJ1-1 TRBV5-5 ASSLGLPRGIQAF
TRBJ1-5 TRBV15 ATSRDRVGPQH
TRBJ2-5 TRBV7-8 ASSLGIGAETQY
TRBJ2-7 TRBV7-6 TSSLAGDYYEQY
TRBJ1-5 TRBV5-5 ASSSRDRARQPQH
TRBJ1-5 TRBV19 ASRRVPADQPQH
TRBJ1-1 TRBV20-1 SARTQLAGTEAF
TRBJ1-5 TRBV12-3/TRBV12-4 ASSSRTGYDQPQH
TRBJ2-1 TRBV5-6 ASSLAGGASEQF
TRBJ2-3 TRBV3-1 ASSSDTFDADTQY
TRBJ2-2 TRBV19 AGRDRNTGELF
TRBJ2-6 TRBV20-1 SAIGEWETGANVLT
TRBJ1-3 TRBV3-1 ASSPPGGPRNTIY
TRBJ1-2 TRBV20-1 SARSRNYGYT
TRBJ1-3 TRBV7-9 ASSLTPPNSGNTIY
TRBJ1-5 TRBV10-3 ASSGQDSNQPQH
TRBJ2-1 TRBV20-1 SATPWAAGGPYQEQF
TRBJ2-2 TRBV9 ASSVGQFFTGELF
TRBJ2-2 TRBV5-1 ASSLGQGPHGELF
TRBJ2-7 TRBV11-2 ASRGSRRRSYEQY
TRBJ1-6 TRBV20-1 SAASVRQINSPLH
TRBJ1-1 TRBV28 ASSFGTVLEAF
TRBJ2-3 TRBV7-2 ASSLVFQGAIGDTQY
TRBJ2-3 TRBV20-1 SAPDQTSGKDTQY
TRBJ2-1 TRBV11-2 ASSYLLAGGSNEQF
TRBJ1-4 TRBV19 ASSIDRNEKLF
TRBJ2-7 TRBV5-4 ASSQGLAGSIYEQY